This T cell receptor (beta chain) derives from a study of blood T cells in healthy people across ages. Overall study results and limits: For the donors, CMV status was unknown and possibly confounded expanded clonotype changes. Samples with more naive T cells showed higher observed beta diversity.

This clonotype was counted only a few times. Its antigen is not identified. The use of a sample-barcoded 5' primer and a J-beta primer mix characterized a second PCR of roughly 6 to 11 cycles. Each CDR3 protein gets one entry after TCRdb re-called the 5' RACE reads with MiXCR. Of around 1,100,000 distinct CDR3 sequences listed, roughly two fifths were seen once; the top ten hold around 12%. Sequencing used blood. The sequence came from a man between 18 and 29 years old in good health.

The CDR3 DNA is TGCAGCGTTGTACTAGCGGGGACCGCGCACGTTACGCAGTATTTT. Its protein product is CSVVLAGTAHVTQYF. The rearrangement uses TRBV29-1 and TRBJ2-3; 10 bases map to TRBD2. The germline gives CDR1 SQVTM, CDR2 ANQGSEA. The J segment lost 8 bases and the V segment lost 4 bases, leaving 12 bases of the junction unmatched. CDR3 length equals 15 residues.